This TCR beta chain originates from a study of T cell responses to AZD1222 COVID-19 vaccine. J lost 7 bases, V lost 1 base, and 7 bases had no gene match. This CDR3 contains 17 residues. Germline V gives CDR1 SGHRS, CDR2 YFSETQ. Here immunoSEQ multiplex PCR was the method, and the copy in TCRdb shows in-frame clones only, minus some. The repertoire has around 150,000 clones, roughly 85% of them found once; the top ten carry under 8%. As for this clone: The antigen remains unidentified.

Regarding the study as a whole: A mostly white British donor set with more females was recruited, and clonal diversity was possibly underestimated.

The chain employs TRBV5-1 and TRBJ2-2; 13 nucleotides line up with TRBD2. The receptor comes from an adult who received the MenACWY meningococcal vaccine as a control. Sequenced here: peripheral blood, sampled 28 days after the second dose of the MenACWY control vaccine. CDR3 region: CASSLWTSGSKDGELFF. CDR3 coding DNA: TGCGCCAGCAGCTTGTGGACTAGCGGGAGTAAGGACGGGGAGCTGTTTTTT.